This T cell receptor (beta chain) was sequenced during a study of blood T cell repertoires in COVID-19. CDR1 is MNHEY, CDR2 SVGAGI, per germline. CDR3 size: 12 residues. V dropped 4 bases and J dropped 5 bases, with 7 bases sitting between them. In the study's own analysis: Scientists estimated how many nucleated cells there were by amplifying reference gene primers. Assay: immunoSEQ multiplex PCR; the TCRdb copy retains only in-frame clones and omits some. The DNA gave D and trimming, while V, J and clone size come from that table. The sample holds 150,000 to 200,000 clones; less than 90% are singletons and the top ten take roughly 26%. This clone was found a few times.

The origin of this receptor is a man aged 60-69 years with acute or convalescent COVID-19. The chain combines TRBV6-5 with TRBJ2-3; no firm D call. Source material: peripheral blood. The CDR3: CASSFSRDTQYF. CDR3 sequence (DNA): TGTGCCAGCAGTTTCTCCCGAGATACGCAGTATTTT.